This T cell receptor (beta chain) was sequenced in a study of blood T cell repertoires in COVID-19. On the study more broadly: Italy, Spain and the United States were the sources of the convalescent and acute COVID-19 samples.

V lost 5 bases to trimming and J lost 0 bases; unmatched junction nucleotides: 6. Per the germline V gene, CDR1 is MDHEN and CDR2 is SYDVKM. The CDR3 loop spans 15 amino acids. Repertoires were generated with immunoSEQ multiplex PCR, while TCRdb's copy carries only in-frame clones and drops some. Of 200,000 to 250,000 clones listed, more than 75% were seen once; the top ten hold roughly 6.4%. This sequence was found in a man aged 55 to 69 who had recovered from COVID-19. Sequenced: peripheral blood. V usage is TRBV28 and J usage is TRBJ1-2; TRBD1 matches 7 bases. CDR3 amino acids: CASSPGQASNYGYTF. In nucleotides, the CDR3 is TGTGCCAGCAGTCCAGGACAGGCCTCTAACTATGGCTACACCTTC.